A single sample is the source of the 25 T cell receptor beta chains below, sequenced in a study of shared clonotypes between healthy human individuals. Produced via immunoSEQ multiplex PCR; TCRdb's table is partial and in-frame only. The table shows under 600,000 clones, with roughly 85% occurring only once. The specimen was PBMCs. The source is a woman aged 40 to 50 in good health. Some clones in this sample may be carry-over from other donors' samples.

The V and J genes are TRBV7-8 and TRBJ2-7; 8 bases fit TRBD1. The V and J ends lost 5 bases and 2 bases, in that order; junction bases with no gene match: 8. The germline V gene has CDR1 SGHVS and CDR2 FQNEAQ. This CDR3 region has 15 residues. CDR3 amino acids: CASSHDRGRTYEQYF. The CDR3 nucleotides read TGTGCCAGCAGCCACGACAGGGGACGGACCTACGAGCAGTACTTC.

This sequence joins TRBV4-1 and TRBJ1-5; D call uncertain. The CDR3 totals 16 residues. CDR1 and CDR2 (germline): MGHRA, YSYEKL. Between the trimmed V and J ends, which lost 1 base and 6 bases, there was a span of 16 bases. The CDR3, as DNA: TGCGCCAGCAGCCAAGGGACGAGAGGGAGTAGTCAGCCCCAGCATTTT. Residues: CASSQGTRGSSQPQHF.

The chain has TRBV28 and TRBJ1-4; 8 nucleotides line up with TRBD1. With 2 bases clipped from V and 8 bases from J, the junction kept 4 bases outside the gene matches. The CDR3 consists of 14 residues. The germline V gene encodes CDR1 MDHEN and CDR2 SYDVKM. The CDR3 sequence is CASSLQGAWEKLFF. CDR3 sequence (DNA): TGTGCCAGCAGTTTACAGGGGGCCTGGGAAAAACTGTTTTTT.

In regard to this clone: This sample includes further DNA sequences coding for the same CDR3. The J gene is TRBJ2-1, the V gene TRBV5-1, with 7 bases matching TRBD2. From germline, CDR1 is SGHRS and CDR2 YFSETQ. CDR3 length: 12 amino acids. J lost 8 bases, V lost 1 base, and 0 bases had no gene match. The CDR3 sequence is CASSLTSDEQFF. In DNA form, the CDR3 reads TGCGCCAGCAGCTTGACTAGCGATGAGCAGTTCTTC.

The chain's CDR3 is CASSPLTGAGETQYF. In nucleotides, the CDR3 is TGTGCCAGCTCACCGCTCACAGGGGCGGGGGAGACCCAGTACTTC. The genes are TRBV18 and TRBJ2-5, with D tentatively TRBD1 (7 bases). CDR1 and CDR2 from the germline V gene are KGHSH and LQKENI. The germline V and J ends were trimmed by 3 bases and 5 bases, with 16 bases remaining between them. The CDR3 contains 15 residues.

This rearrangement joins TRBV5-8 to TRBJ1-1; a possible D gene is TRBD1 (6 bases). CDR3 length: 16 amino acids. The V gene lost 0 bases and the J gene lost 3 bases, with 15 bases spanning the gap. Germline V gene sequence: CDR1 SGHTS, CDR2 YDEGEE. The CDR3 DNA is TGTGCCAGCAGCTTGGGGCAGGGGCTAGGGTACACTGAAGCTTTCTTT. Translation gives CASSLGQGLGYTEAFF.

This clone was recorded once. The J gene is TRBJ2-5, the V gene TRBV28; 12 bases map to TRBD1. Trimming removed 5 bases from V and 3 bases from J; junction bases left unmatched: 4. The CDR3 loop spans 15 amino acids. Germline assignment: CDR1 MDHEN and CDR2 SYDVKM. DNA for the CDR3: TGTGCCAGCAGTGAGGGACAGGGGGCGAAAGAGACCCAGTACTTC. Its protein is CASSEGQGAKETQYF.

This clone turned up a few times. J is TRBJ1-1 and V is TRBV5-5; the D is unclear. This CDR3 comprises 15 residues. Germline CDR1 is SGHKS and CDR2 is YYEKEE (reference sequence). The ends were cut back, 1 base at V and 1 base at J, with 11 bases in the middle. The CDR3 DNA is TGTGCCAGCAGCTTGAGCCCGTTGTCGAACACTGAAGCTTTCTTT. Protein sequence: CASSLSPLSNTEAFF.

V usage is TRBV2 and J usage is TRBJ1-2; tentative D call: TRBD1 (6 bases). Per germline, CDR1 SNHLY and CDR2 FYNNEI. The CDR3 is 16 residues long. The V end was cut by 7 bases, the J end by 3 bases, with 21 bases between. CDR3 region: CASNFLRGGPHYGYTF. CDR3 bases: TGTGCCAGCAATTTCCTGAGGGGGGGGCCTCACTATGGCTACACCTTC.

This clone was counted only a few times. The chain carries TRBV6-6 and TRBJ1-5; weak D call: TRBD1 (6 bases). The germline V gene has CDR1 MNHNY and CDR2 SVGAGI (reference sequence). The V gene lost 7 bases and the J gene lost 10 bases, with 20 bases spanning the gap. The CDR3 runs 14 residues. The CDR3 coding sequence is TGTGCCAGCACCAAAAATCAGGGGTCCCCTCCCCAGCATTTT. Protein product: CASTKNQGSPPQHF.

Turning to this clone: This specimen includes other DNA sequences encoding the same CDR3. The rearrangement links TRBV19 to TRBJ1-5; possible D gene TRBD1, 5 bases. This CDR3 is built from 13 residues. With 3 bases removed from V and 4 bases from J, the gap between germline ends came to 7 bases. Germline CDR1 and CDR2: LNHDA and SQIVND (reference sequence). The DNA for the CDR3 is TGTGCCAGTAGTATCGGGGGGAATCAGCCCCAGCATTTT. Translation gives CASSIGGNQPQHF.

This chain connects TRBV29-1 to TRBJ1-1, with unresolved D. This CDR3 comprises 11 residues. The germline gives CDR1 SQVTM, CDR2 ANQGSEA. Trimming left V 7 bases short and J 3 bases short, with 9 bases between. The CDR3 sequence: CSALRDTEAFF. DNA of the CDR3: TGCAGCGCTCTGAGGGACACTGAAGCTTTCTTT.

This clone appeared once. The chain combines TRBV15 with TRBJ2-3; D gene uncertain. The CDR3 covers 11 residues. Deletions cut 5 bases from V and 1 base from J, with 1 base between. CDR1 and CDR2 (germline): LNHNV, YYDKDF (reference sequence). The CDR3 protein is CATSGTDTQYF. CDR3 nucleotides: TGTGCCACCAGCGGCACAGATACGCAGTATTTT.

V usage is TRBV10-1 and J usage is TRBJ2-2, with D perhaps TRBD2 (6 bases). The V gene lost 0 bases and the J gene lost 6 bases, with 8 bases spanning the gap. This CDR3 region has 14 residues. In germline, CDR1 is WNHNN, CDR2 SYGVQD (reference sequence). CDR3 region: CASSESSGAGELFF. DNA for the CDR3: TGCGCCAGCAGTGAGTCCTCGGGGGCCGGGGAGCTGTTTTTT.

The chain employs TRBV2 and TRBJ2-3; 7 bases are shared with TRBD1. The CDR3 is 17 residues long. Trimming at V came to 6 bases and at J to 4 bases, leaving 16 bases not matched to a gene. Germline-derived CDR1 and CDR2 are SNHLY and FYNNEI. CDR3 protein: CASRTPSDRVDPDTQYF. CDR3 bases: TGTGCCAGCAGGACCCCATCCGACAGGGTGGATCCAGATACGCAGTATTTT.

The rearrangement links TRBV5-1 to TRBJ2-7; either TRBD1 or TRBD2 may supply D (5 bases each). CDR1 SGHRS and CDR2 YFSETQ come from the germline V gene. Trimming stripped 4 bases from V and 4 bases from J, with 15 bases between. The CDR3 spans 14 residues. CDR3 coding DNA: TGCGCCAGCAGCACCGGGGCAGGCCGGTACGAGCAGTACTTC. Encoded protein: CASSTGAGRYEQYF.

The chain is built from TRBV5-6 and TRBJ2-3; tentative D call: TRBD1 (5 bases). In germline, CDR1 is SGHDT, CDR2 YYEEEE. The length of the CDR3 is 15 residues. V shed 0 bases and J shed 3 bases, with 11 bases lying between them. The CDR3 nucleotides are TGTGCCAGCAGCTTGGGGCAGGGCTCTACAGATACGCAGTATTTT. This encodes CASSLGQGSTDTQYF.

Worth noting for this clone: Different DNA sequences within this sample yield the same CDR3. This chain joins TRBV7-2 and TRBJ1-1, with 9 bases fitting TRBD1. CDR1 is SGHTA and CDR2 is FQGNSA in the germline V gene. The CDR3 consists of 15 residues. V was pared by 3 bases and J by 5 bases, with 7 bases of the junction left unmatched. The CDR3 DNA is TGTGCCAGCAGCTTGGTCACAGGGGGCGGAACTGAAGCTTTCTTT. It yields the protein CASSLVTGGGTEAFF.

J is TRBJ2-7 and V is TRBV7-8, with TRBD1 matching 7 bases. V trimming: 6 bases; J trimming: 0 bases; junction bases outside the gene matches: 8. CDR1 is SGHVS and CDR2 is FQNEAQ in the germline V gene. The CDR3 has 15 amino acids. The CDR3 loop is CASRDRLINSYEQYF. DNA of the CDR3: TGTGCCAGCAGGGACAGGCTGATAAACTCCTACGAGCAGTACTTC.

The gene calls are TRBV11-2 and TRBJ2-2, with TRBD1 as a possible D gene (5 bases). Germline V gene data show CDR1 as SGHAT and CDR2 as FQNNGV. The CDR3 is 15 amino acids. V lost 4 bases and J lost 0, with 9 bases in between. CDR3 coding DNA: TGTGCCAGCAGCTGGACATCCGCGAACACCGGGGAGCTGTTTTTT. Residues: CASSWTSANTGELFF.

The chain recombines TRBV4-2 with TRBJ1-1, with a weak D call TRBD1 (5 bases). This CDR3 has 17 amino acids. V shed 1 base and J shed 0 bases, with 15 bases lying between them. Germline CDR1 is LGHNA and CDR2 is YNFKEQ. The CDR3 sequence: CASSQVTGDNMNTEAFF. CDR3 in DNA: TGTGCCAGCAGCCAAGTAACAGGAGACAACATGAACACTGAAGCTTTCTTT.

The chain combines TRBV5-4 with TRBJ2-7; 14 bases are a match to TRBD2. Trimming at V came to 2 bases and at J to 2 bases, leaving 9 bases not matched to a gene. The CDR3 covers 18 residues. The germline V gene has CDR1 SGHNT and CDR2 YYREEE (reference sequence). CDR3: CASSFGLAGGGGPYEQYF. CDR3 DNA sequence: TGTGCCAGCAGCTTTGGACTAGCGGGAGGTGGGGGCCCCTACGAGCAGTACTTC.

In this sample, this clone turned up many times. The chain carries TRBV29-1 and TRBJ1-2; perhaps TRBD1 as D (5 bases). This CDR3 has 14 residues. Germline assignment: CDR1 SQVTM and CDR2 ANQGSEA. Trimming stripped 0 bases from V and 8 bases from J, with 16 bases between. CDR3 DNA: TGCAGCGTTGAAGATGAGGGCAGGGCAGGCGGCTACACCTTC. Its translation: CSVEDEGRAGGYTF.

The chain combines TRBV29-1 with TRBJ2-7; 9 nucleotides line up with TRBD2. V lost 4 bases and J lost 3; bases outside the gene matches: 4. The CDR3 runs to 13 residues. Germline loops: CDR1 SQVTM, CDR2 ANQGSEA. CDR3 bases: TGCAGCGTTGCCGAGACTAGCGGCTACGAGCAGTACTTC. This gives the protein CSVAETSGYEQYF.

The chain couples TRBV28 to TRBJ1-2, with 7 bases lining up with TRBD1. V dropped 5 bases and J dropped 8; count of bases not matched to a gene: 11. The CDR3 spans 14 residues. Germline V CDR1 and CDR2: MDHEN, SYDVKM. The CDR3 DNA follows: TGTGCCAGCAGTATGAGAGGGGGCTCTGGCGGCTACACCTTC. It encodes CASSMRGGSGGYTF.